Listed below are T cell receptor beta chains from one sample, sequenced in a study of OX40 agonist ivuxolimab in advanced cancers. TCRdb's copy holds only in-frame clones and misses some; the assay was immunoSEQ multiplex PCR. The data hold fewer than 65,000 clones, with 85% to 90% observed a single time. The sample here was CD4+ or CD8+ T cells sorted from blood, taken in a trial of the OX40 agonist ivuxolimab. All receptors come from an adult with an advanced solid tumor such as melanoma, head and neck, liver or kidney cancer. Both conserved end residues are part of each CDR3. Each record gives: clone size, V gene, D gene, J gene, CDR3 protein, CDR3 DNA. A D gene is named only where the DNA matches it firmly. Some rows have no size entry. The others give once, few or many, or a class for an expanded clone.

size: NA; V: TRBV28; D: NA; J: TRBJ2-7; CDR3: CASSPDGPRTYEQYF; DNA: TGTGCCAGCAGTCCTGACGGGCCACGTACCTACGAGCAGTACTTC
size: NA; V: TRBV5-1; D: TRBD1; J: TRBJ1-1; CDR3: CASSRTGNGNTEAFF; DNA: TGCGCCAGCAGCCGGACAGGGAACGGGAACACTGAAGCTTTCTTT
size: NA; V: TRBV10-1; D: NA; J: TRBJ1-5; CDR3: CASSEGNQPQHF; DNA: TGCGCCAGCAGTGAAGGAAATCAGCCCCAGCATTTT
size: NA; V: TRBV10-3; D: NA; J: TRBJ1-1; CDR3: CALRGQQNTEAFF; DNA: TGTGCCCTCAGGGGACAACAGAACACTGAAGCTTTCTTT
size: NA; V: TRBV19; D: TRBD2; J: TRBJ2-1; CDR3: CASSPRGVGLGEQFF; DNA: TGTGCCAGTAGTCCCCGGGGGGTAGGGCTGGGTGAGCAGTTCTTC
size: NA; V: TRBV2; D: NA; J: TRBJ2-2; CDR3: CASSEAGARKFEYTGELFF; DNA: TGTGCCAGCAGTGAAGCAGGTGCTAGAAAATTTGAGTACACCGGGGAGCTGTTTTTT
size: NA; V: TRBV18; D: TRBD2; J: TRBJ2-1; CDR3: CASSPRSGRAGNEQFF; DNA: TGTGCCAGCTCACCTCGTAGCGGGAGGGCTGGGAATGAGCAGTTCTTC
size: NA; V: TRBV19; D: NA; J: TRBJ2-7; CDR3: CASSINAYEQYF; DNA: TGTGCCAGTAGTATTAATGCCTACGAGCAGTACTTC
size: NA; V: TRBV5-4; D: NA; J: TRBJ2-2; CDR3: CASSLLQNTGELFF; DNA: TGTGCCAGCAGCTTGCTACAGAACACCGGGGAGCTGTTTTTT
size: NA; V: TRBV15; D: NA; J: TRBJ2-7; CDR3: CATSRALTSYEQYF; DNA: TGTGCCACCAGCAGAGCACTGACCTCCTACGAGCAGTACTTC
size: NA; V: TRBV29-1; D: NA; J: TRBJ2-1; CDR3: CSVSMSSNEQFF; DNA: TGCAGCGTTTCCATGTCCAGCAATGAGCAGTTCTTC
size: NA; V: TRBV19; D: TRBD1; J: TRBJ1-1; CDR3: CASSIRQGAAFF; DNA: TGTGCCAGTAGTATTAGACAGGGGGCAGCTTTCTTT
size: NA; V: TRBV9; D: NA; J: TRBJ1-2; CDR3: CASSVEPRGLYGHTF; DNA: TGTGCCAGCAGCGTAGAGCCCCGGGGTCTTTATGGCCACACCTTC
size: NA; V: TRBV7-9; D: NA; J: TRBJ2-7; CDR3: CASSLGGLGSSSSYEQYF; DNA: TGTGCCAGCAGCTTGGGGGGCCTCGGGAGCTCGAGCTCCTACGAGCAGTACTTC
size: NA; V: TRBV7-9; D: TRBD1; J: TRBJ2-7; CDR3: CASRSTRGGLSYEQYF; DNA: TGTGCCAGCAGGTCTACGAGAGGGGGCCTCTCCTACGAGCAGTACTTC
size: NA; V: TRBV7-3; D: NA; J: TRBJ2-1; CDR3: CASSPGPGRLHSTYNEQFF; DNA: TGTGCCAGCAGCCCCGGGCCCGGTCGGCTCCATTCCACTTACAATGAGCAGTTCTTC
size: NA; V: TRBV9; D: NA; J: TRBJ1-5; CDR3: CASRGDSPNQPQHF; DNA: TGTGCCAGCAGGGGAGACAGTCCAAATCAGCCCCAGCATTTT
size: NA; V: TRBV12-5; D: TRBD1; J: TRBJ1-2; CDR3: CASGFTLEGANGYTF; DNA: TGTGCTAGTGGTTTTACTCTTGAGGGGGCGAATGGCTACACCTTC
size: NA; V: TRBV7-9; D: NA; J: TRBJ1-6; CDR3: CASSLEDSPLHF; DNA: TGTGCCAGCAGCCTCGAAGATTCACCCCTCCACTTT
size: NA; V: TRBV29-1; D: TRBD1; J: TRBJ1-2; CDR3: CSVSGGDGYTF; DNA: TGCAGCGTATCAGGGGGAGACGGCTACACCTTC
size: NA; V: TRBV5-6; D: NA; J: TRBJ1-4; CDR3: CASSLSDEKLFF; DNA: TGTGCCAGCAGCTTGAGTGATGAAAAACTGTTTTTT
size: NA; V: TRBV7-3; D: TRBD1; J: TRBJ2-2; CDR3: CASSAGTGTGELFF; DNA: TGTGCCAGCAGCGCCGGGACAGGGACCGGGGAGCTGTTTTTT
size: NA; V: TRBV6-5; D: TRBD1; J: TRBJ1-6; CDR3: CASSPGTGEYSPLHF; DNA: TGTGCCAGCAGCCCCGGGACAGGGGAATATTCACCCCTCCACTTT
size: NA; V: TRBV28; D: NA; J: TRBJ1-1; CDR3: CASSLFPNTEAFF; DNA: TGTGCCAGCAGTTTATTTCCGAACACTGAAGCTTTCTTT
size: NA; V: TRBV28; D: TRBD1; J: TRBJ1-2; CDR3: CASSLRQGVSGYTF; DNA: TGTGCCAGCAGTTTAAGACAGGGAGTCAGTGGCTACACCTTC
size: NA; V: TRBV18; D: TRBD1; J: TRBJ1-2; CDR3: CASSPGQGDYGYTF; DNA: TGTGCCAGCTCACCGGGACAGGGTGACTATGGCTACACCTTC
size: NA; V: TRBV5-4; D: TRBD2; J: TRBJ2-3; CDR3: CASSLGTSGRAADTQYF; DNA: TGTGCCAGCAGCTTGGGTACTAGCGGGAGGGCCGCAGATACGCAGTATTTT
size: few; V: TRBV21-1; D: NA; J: TRBJ2-7; CDR3: CANGKYSYEQYF; DNA: TGTGCCAACGGCAAATACTCCTACGAGCAGTACTTC
size: NA; V: TRBV7-2; D: NA; J: TRBJ2-3; CDR3: CASSYSTDTQYF; DNA: TGTGCCAGCAGCTATAGCACAGATACGCAGTATTTT
size: NA; V: TRBV6-6; D: NA; J: TRBJ1-2; CDR3: CAITGGVGYGYTF; DNA: TGTGCCATCACCGGGGGGGTCGGGTATGGCTACACCTTC
size: NA; V: TRBV11-2; D: NA; J: TRBJ1-5; CDR3: CASSPVRDQPQHF; DNA: TGTGCCAGCAGCCCCGTTAGGGATCAGCCCCAGCATTTT
size: once; V: TRBV5-1; D: TRBD2; J: TRBJ2-7; CDR3: CASSLTSGGYEQYF; DNA: TGCGCCAGCAGCCTTACTAGCGGGGGGTACGAGCAGTACTTC
size: NA; V: TRBV25-1; D: TRBD1; J: TRBJ1-2; CDR3: CASSELGTGVILNF; DNA: TGTGCCAGCAGTGAATTGGGGACAGGGGTGATATTGAACTTC
size: NA; V: TRBV4-1; D: TRBD1; J: TRBJ1-5; CDR3: CASRGQGAGQPQHF; DNA: TGCGCCAGCAGGGGACAGGGAGCAGGGCAGCCCCAGCATTTT